A single sample is the source of the 11 T cell receptor beta chains below, sequenced in a study of post-analysis software for immune sequencing data. The antigens for these receptors are not known. Study conclusions and caveats: When patients were compared with controls, about five TRBV segments were more frequent, TRBV5-6, TRBV5-1 and TRBV20-1 among them.

Each TCR beta cDNA library carried unique molecular identifiers. A single record per CDR3 protein comes from TCRdb applying MiXCR to the PCR reads. This sample carries more than 450,000 distinct CDR3 sequences, about 44% of them seen once, and the ten largest clones take more than 1.5%. The sequenced sample was blood. The source is a girl aged 10 to 17 with multiple sclerosis.

The chain combines TRBV12-3 or TRBV12-4 with TRBJ1-5, with 7 positions matching TRBD1. The CDR3 length is 14 residues. Losses at the gene ends were 6 bases for V and 6 bases for J; bases not matched to a gene: 8. CDR3 in DNA: TGTGCCAGCAGCCTCGACAGGGAAGGTCAGCCCCAGCATTTT. This codes for CASSLDREGQPQHF.

In its sample, this clonotype was seen once. The V gene is TRBV5-1, the J gene TRBJ2-1; possibly TRBD2 for D (6 bases). The CDR3 sequence is 16 residues long. CDR1 SGHRS and CDR2 YFSETQ come from the germline V gene. The ends were cut back, 4 bases at V and 0 bases at J, with 14 bases in the middle. CDR3 sequence: CASSLRDFSSYNEQFF. In nucleotides, the CDR3 is TGCGCCAGCAGCCTGCGGGACTTTAGCTCCTACAATGAGCAGTTCTTC.

The rearrangement uses TRBV5-1 and TRBJ1-4; 9 bases agree with TRBD1. Germline-derived CDR1 and CDR2 are SGHRS and YFSETQ. V shed 4 bases and J 6 bases; nucleotides not matched to a gene: 7. There are 15 residues in the CDR3. The CDR3 loop reads CASSVGTGLYEKLFF. For the CDR3, the DNA is TGCGCCAGCAGCGTTGGGACAGGGCTGTATGAAAAACTGTTTTTT.

This clonotype came up a few times. The J gene is TRBJ1-6, the V gene TRBV7-2, with D possibly matching TRBD1 (5 bases). Germline loops: CDR1 SGHTA, CDR2 FQGNSA. V was shortened by 5 bases and J by 1 base, with 12 bases between the two germline ends. The CDR3 loop spans 16 amino acids. The CDR3 reads CASSLGHLSYNSPLHF. The CDR3 DNA reads TGTGCCAGCAGCCTCGGACACTTGTCCTATAATTCACCCCTCCACTTT.

V usage is TRBV27 and J usage is TRBJ2-3, with D uncertain. CDR1 and CDR2 from the germline V gene are MNHEY and SMNVEV (reference sequence). The CDR3 is made up of 13 amino acids. Trimming shortened V by 6 bases and J by 5 bases, and 12 bases separated the two germline ends. The CDR3: CASRQSNRDTQYF. CDR3 bases: TGTGCCAGCAGGCAATCCAACAGAGATACGCAGTATTTT.

This chain links TRBV6-5 with TRBJ1-1, with 7 positions matching TRBD1. The V gene's germline CDR1 is MNHEY and CDR2 SVGAGI. The CDR3 is 14 residues long. V lost 6 bases and J lost 0; bases outside the gene matches: 4. CDR3 sequence reads: CASRQGTMNTEAFF. The CDR3 nucleotides are TGTGCCAGCAGACAGGGGACCATGAACACTGAAGCTTTCTTT.

In its sample, this clonotype was seen once. This sequence joins TRBV12-3 or TRBV12-4 and TRBJ2-2; D perhaps matches TRBD1 (5 bases). The CDR3 runs 15 residues. Deletions cut 7 bases from V and 5 bases from J, with 17 bases between. DNA of the CDR3: TGTGCCAGCACGTTCACCCTTTCAGGGACCGGGGAGCTGTTTTTT. Residues: CASTFTLSGTGELFF.

The rearrangement joins TRBV5-1 to TRBJ1-1; D possibly corresponds to TRBD1 (6 bases). The CDR3 covers 15 residues. V was trimmed by 0 bases and J by 6 bases, leaving 15 bases between them. Per germline, CDR1 SGHRS and CDR2 YFSETQ. CDR3 nucleotides: TGCGCCAGCAGCTTGGTCACCGGGACACTGGCTGAAGCTTTCTTT. Residues: CASSLVTGTLAEAFF.

The J gene is TRBJ2-1, the V gene TRBV14; 12 bases fit TRBD2. V dropped 3 bases and J dropped 3; count of bases not matched to a gene: 6. This CDR3 is built from 17 residues. CDR1 SGHDN and CDR2 FVKESK come from the germline V gene. The CDR3: CASSQRLGLAGYNEQFF. The CDR3 region has the DNA TGTGCCAGCAGCCAGCGATTGGGACTAGCGGGCTACAATGAGCAGTTCTTC.

The chain joins TRBV20-1 to TRBJ1-5; unclear D gene. The length of the CDR3 is 15 residues. V gave up 3 bases and J gave up 0 bases, with 12 bases separating them. The germline gives CDR1 DFQATT, CDR2 SNEGSKA (reference sequence). This CDR3 is CSARSPGISNQPQHF. The CDR3 DNA sequence: TGCAGTGCTAGGTCCCCCGGAATTAGCAATCAGCCCCAGCATTTT.

This clonotype was observed a handful of times. The chain carries TRBV12-3 or TRBV12-4 and TRBJ2-7; TRBD2 agrees at 9 bases. The CDR3 loop spans 14 amino acids. Trimming at V came to 3 bases and at J to 5 bases, leaving 5 bases not matched to a gene. CDR3 residues: CASSFLAGDDEQYF. The CDR3 DNA follows: TGTGCCAGCAGTTTCTTAGCGGGAGACGACGAGCAGTACTTC.